These 10 T cell receptor beta chains originate from one sample sequenced in a study of sequential checkpoint blockade in melanoma (dated by TCRdb to 2018 to 2020). Library preparation was by the immunoSEQ multiplex PCR assay. What TCRdb holds here is the immuneACCESS table cut down to in-frame rearrangements. Part of the clones is not present; checked against another copy, under half of the missing clones reflect an unresolved V gene, and the others are unexplained. For this sample there are over 25,000 clones; 82% appear just once. The leading ten clones occupy under 20% of the sample. This sample's treatment or condition label indicates: randomized to nivolumab then ipilimumab (arm A) or the reverse (arm B). Specimen: CD8+ T cells sorted from blood (inferred from file names), collected from a patient given nivolumab and ipilimumab in sequence. The receptors were sampled from a human donor with melanoma.

V gene TRBV11-3 combines with J gene TRBJ2-1; D may be TRBD2 (6 bases). CDR1 and CDR2 (germline): SGHNT, YENEEA. The V end was cut by 4 bases, the J end by 10 bases, with 20 bases between. CDR3 length: 15 residues. CDR3 loop: CASSSRTEGNREQFF. In nucleotides, the CDR3 is TGTGCCAGCAGCTCCAGGACGGAGGGGAATAGGGAGCAGTTCTTC. Together with reference TRBV11-3 and TRBJ2-1, the CDR3 gives the full variable domain: EAGVVQSPRYKIIEKKQPVAFWCNPISGHNTLYWYLQNLGQGPELLIRYENEEAVDDSQLPKDRFSAERLKGVDSTLKIQPAELGDSAVYLCASSSRTEGNREQFFGPGTRLTVL.

The J gene is TRBJ2-7, the V gene TRBV5-1; 8 bases match TRBD1. Germline V gene sequence: CDR1 SGHRS, CDR2 YFSETQ. The ends lost 4 bases at V and 3 bases at J; junction bases unmatched: 12. This CDR3 has 16 residues. CDR3 loop: CASSNNGAGGDYEQYF. CDR3 DNA sequence: TGCGCCAGCAGCAATAACGGAGCAGGGGGCGACTACGAGCAGTACTTC.

This clone was picked up a small number of times. The chain couples TRBV27 to TRBJ2-1; D is possibly TRBD1 (5 bases). The ends were cut back, 0 bases at V and 5 bases at J, with 14 bases in the middle. The CDR3 totals 16 residues. Germline loops: CDR1 MNHEY, CDR2 SMNVEV (reference sequence). The DNA of the CDR3 is TGTGCCAGCAGTTTATCGGGGCTACTACCTAACAATGAGCAGTTCTTC. Protein sequence: CASSLSGLLPNNEQFF.

The CDR3 reads CASTEWDFQETQYF. The CDR3 nucleotides read TGTGCCAGCACCGAGTGGGACTTTCAAGAGACCCAGTACTTC. The J gene is TRBJ2-5, the V gene TRBV2; maybe TRBD2 (6 bases). The germline CDR1 and CDR2 sequences are SNHLY and FYNNEI. The CDR3 contains 14 residues. V was clipped by 7 bases and J by 2 bases, with 14 bases between them.

The V and J genes are TRBV28 and TRBJ1-2; TRBD1 is a possible D gene (6 bases). This CDR3 region has 13 residues. V was cut by 3 bases and J by 6 bases, with 11 bases left in between. CDR1 is MDHEN and CDR2 is SYDVKM in the germline V gene. CDR3 nucleotide sequence: TGTGCCAGCAGTTTTCTGGGGGCAGATGGCTACACCTTC. Encoded protein: CASSFLGADGYTF.

The chain is built from TRBV5-1 and TRBJ2-1; D perhaps matches TRBD2 (6 bases). CDR1 and CDR2 (germline): SGHRS, YFSETQ. V shed 6 bases and J shed 4 bases, with 14 bases lying between them. The length of the CDR3 is 14 residues. The CDR3 DNA is TGCGCCAGCAAACAGCGGGTACCTTACAATGAGCAGTTCTTC. Amino acids: CASKQRVPYNEQFF.

The V and J genes are TRBV4-1 and TRBJ1-1; D is undetermined. This CDR3 has 13 residues. From germline, CDR1 is MGHRA and CDR2 YSYEKL. The ends were cut back, 1 base at V and 5 bases at J, with 8 bases in the middle. This CDR3 is CASSQVGGTEAFF. The CDR3 DNA sequence: TGCGCCAGCAGCCAAGTGGGAGGGACTGAAGCTTTCTTT.

This chain connects TRBV7-3 to TRBJ2-1, with D unclear. Trimming left V 0 bases short and J 7 bases short, with 7 bases between. The germline CDR1 and CDR2 sequences are SGHTA and FQGTGA. The CDR3 is 13 amino acids. This CDR3 is CASSLTRWNEQFF. CDR3 coding DNA: TGTGCCAGCAGCTTAACGCGATGGAATGAGCAGTTCTTC. The full variable domain, with the rest looked up from reference TRBV7-3 and TRBJ2-1, is GAGVSQTPSNKVTEKGKYVELRCDPISGHTALYWYRQSLGQGPEFLIYFQGTGAADDSGLPNDRFFAVRPEGSVSTLKIQRTERGDSAVYLCASSLTRWNEQFFGPGTRLTVL.

The chain couples TRBV7-9 to TRBJ2-3; weak D call: TRBD2 (6 bases). Germline V gene data show CDR1 as SEHNR and CDR2 as FQNEAQ (reference sequence). V was clipped by 4 bases and J by 2 bases, with 16 bases between them. The CDR3 covers 16 residues. The CDR3 protein is CASSSGWRESTDTQYF. Written as DNA, the CDR3 is TGTGCCAGCAGCTCAGGTTGGCGGGAATCCACAGATACGCAGTATTTT.

This clone appeared a single time. The chain couples TRBV25-1 to TRBJ1-1; maybe TRBD1 (5 bases). The CDR3 extends over 13 amino acids. Germline CDR1 MGHDK, CDR2 SYGVNS. V was cut by 2 bases and J by 5 bases, with 9 bases left in between. The CDR3 is CASSEQGSTEAFF. The CDR3 DNA is TGTGCCAGCAGTGAACAGGGTTCGACTGAAGCTTTCTTT.